This is a list of T cell receptor beta chains from one sample in a study of blood T cell repertoires in COVID-19. The repertoire was sequenced with immunoSEQ multiplex PCR; TCRdb's copy has only in-frame clones and lacks some. The table lists 200,000 to 300,000 clones, approximately 78% of them singletons. The sequencing sample was made of peripheral blood. These receptors were obtained from an older woman with active or convalescent COVID-19. The CDR3 runs from the conserved cysteine through the conserved F or W. Fields, in order: J gene, V gene, D gene, clone size, CDR3 protein, CDR3 DNA. A D gene is named only where the DNA matches it firmly. The size of a clone is reported for some rows only, either as once, few or many, or as a class for expanded clones.

>TRBJ1-1|TRBV29-1|.|.
CSVERDMNTEAFF
TGCAGCGTTGAACGCGACATGAACACTGAAGCTTTCTTT
>TRBJ2-3|TRBV7-6|.|.
CASSLRTGSTDTQYF
TGTGCCAGCAGCTTACGAACGGGTAGCACAGATACGCAGTATTTT
>TRBJ2-3|TRBV5-4|TRBD2|.
CASSSGGPSTDTQYF
TGTGCCAGCAGCTCGGGGGGGCCAAGCACAGATACGCAGTATTTT
>TRBJ2-7|TRBV6-1|TRBD1|.
CASSHSRDRVYEQYF
TGTGCCAGCAGCCACTCCCGGGACAGAGTTTACGAGCAGTACTTC
>TRBJ2-3|TRBV5-1|.|.
CASTLGGAGTDTQYF
TGCGCCAGCACCCTAGGGGGGGCCGGCACAGATACGCAGTATTTT
>TRBJ2-5|TRBV4-2|TRBD2|.
CASSRKTSEKETQYF
TGTGCCAGCAGCCGAAAAACTAGCGAGAAAGAGACCCAGTACTTC
>TRBJ2-5|TRBV9|TRBD2|.
CASSMGLAGGRETQYF
TGTGCCAGCAGCATGGGACTAGCGGGGGGGCGAGAGACCCAGTACTTC
>TRBJ2-3|TRBV10-3|TRBD2|.
CAISDTGGSTDTQYF
TGTGCCATCAGTGACACGGGAGGCTCCACAGATACGCAGTATTTT
>TRBJ2-7|TRBV7-6|TRBD1|once
CASSLMTGSSYEQYF
TGTGCCAGCAGCCTCATGACAGGGTCCTCCTACGAGCAGTACTTC
>TRBJ1-1|TRBV30|TRBD1|once
CAWDMTGGSEAFF
TGTGCCTGGGACATGACAGGGGGCTCTGAAGCTTTCTTT
>TRBJ1-2|TRBV7-2|TRBD1|.
CASSSGQGRPGYTF
TGTGCCAGCAGCTCAGGACAGGGGAGGCCTGGCTACACCTTC
>TRBJ2-3|TRBV29-1|TRBD1|.
CSVEGSRGTDTQYF
TGCAGCGTTGAGGGAAGCAGGGGGACAGATACGCAGTATTTT
>TRBJ1-2|TRBV10-3|.|.
CAISVPSGTPNYGYTF
TGTGCCATCAGTGTGCCTAGCGGGACTCCTAACTATGGCTACACCTTC
>TRBJ2-7|TRBV7-2|TRBD2|.
CASSLALAGGYYEQYF
TGTGCCAGCAGCTTAGCCCTAGCGGGGGGGTATTACGAGCAGTACTTC
>TRBJ2-2|TRBV7-2|TRBD1|.
CASSWLDRDTGELFF
TGTGCCAGCAGCTGGCTGGACAGGGACACCGGGGAGCTGTTTTTT
>TRBJ1-1|TRBV7-6|TRBD1|once
CASSSITGGETEAFF
TGTGCCAGCAGCTCAATAACAGGGGGCGAGACTGAAGCTTTCTTT
>TRBJ1-5|TRBV19|.|.
CASSIRDTNQPQHF
TGTGCCAGTAGTATTCGGGACACTAATCAGCCCCAGCATTTT
>TRBJ1-1|TRBV19|TRBD1|.
CASTRGGTEFTEAFF
TGTGCCAGTACCCGAGGGGGGACAGAATTCACTGAAGCTTTCTTT
>TRBJ1-5|TRBV18|.|.
CASSEARNQPQHF
TGTGCCAGCTCAGAGGCTCGAAATCAGCCCCAGCATTTT
>TRBJ1-2|TRBV30|.|once
CAWARQDGGYTF
TGTGCCTGGGCCCGACAGGACGGTGGCTACACCTTC
>TRBJ1-1|TRBV29-1|.|.
CSVGGRVLNTEAFF
TGCAGCGTTGGGGGGCGGGTTCTGAACACTGAAGCTTTCTTT
>TRBJ2-5|TRBV7-2|TRBD2|once
CASSLGGLAGGRETQYF
TGTGCCAGCAGCTTAGGTGGGCTAGCGGGGGGGCGTGAGACCCAGTACTTC
>TRBJ1-1|TRBV9|TRBD1|.
CASSVGGDRGSAFF
TGTGCCAGCAGCGTAGGAGGGGACAGGGGGTCAGCTTTCTTT
>TRBJ1-6|TRBV9|TRBD1|.
CASSAPRTGNYNSPLHF
TGTGCCAGCAGCGCTCCCCGGACAGGGAATTATAATTCACCCCTCCACTTT
>TRBJ1-1|TRBV6-6|.|.
CASSFMGAGNTEAFF
TGTGCCAGCAGTTTTATGGGGGCGGGGAACACTGAAGCTTTCTTT
>TRBJ1-3|TRBV7-9|.|.
CASSLGRAGNTIYF
TGTGCCAGCAGCCTGGGCAGGGCTGGAAACACCATATATTTT
>TRBJ2-7|TRBV6-2/TRBV6-3|.|.
CASSSTFKPGQYEQYF
TGTGCCAGCAGTTCGACCTTTAAACCTGGACAGTACGAGCAGTACTTC
>TRBJ1-1|TRBV5-1|.|.
CASSESGVSSAEAFF
TGCGCCAGCAGCGAATCAGGGGTAAGCTCCGCTGAAGCTTTCTTT
>TRBJ2-1|TRBV11-2|.|.
CASSLGGKQFF
TGTGCCAGCAGCTTAGGAGGGAAGCAGTTCTTC
>TRBJ2-5|TRBV6-1|.|.
CASSEAGRVETQYF
TGTGCCAGCAGTGAAGCTGGCAGGGTGGAGACCCAGTACTTC
>TRBJ1-1|TRBV6-2/TRBV6-3|TRBD1|.
CASSPQGKRDTEAFF
TGTGCCAGCAGCCCACAGGGGAAGAGGGACACTGAAGCTTTCTTT
>TRBJ2-1|TRBV11-3|TRBD2|.
CASSLDGLANNEQFF
TGTGCCAGCAGCTTAGATGGACTAGCGAACAATGAGCAGTTCTTC
>TRBJ2-3|TRBV14|TRBD2|.
CASSQLRGADTQYF
TGTGCCAGCAGCCAACTCCGGGGGGCAGATACGCAGTATTTT
>TRBJ2-3|TRBV7-2|.|.
CASSTGQGPDTQYF
TGTGCCAGCAGCACAGGGCAGGGCCCAGATACGCAGTATTTT
>TRBJ1-5|TRBV3-1/TRBV3-2|.|.
CASSQVNGGQPQHF
TGTGCCAGCAGCCAAGTGAACGGAGGTCAGCCCCAGCATTTT
>TRBJ1-3|TRBV19|.|.
CASKKQVSGNTIYF
TGTGCCAGTAAGAAGCAGGTCTCTGGAAACACCATATATTTT
>TRBJ1-1|TRBV9|.|.
CASSPIMGGRGTEAFF
TGTGCCAGCAGCCCGATAATGGGGGGGCGCGGCACTGAAGCTTTCTTT
>TRBJ1-1|TRBV5-1|.|.
CASSFPENTEAFF
TGCGCCAGCAGCTTCCCAGAGAACACTGAAGCTTTCTTT
>TRBJ1-2|TRBV6-2/TRBV6-3|.|.
CASSSRAPYGYTF
TGTGCCAGCAGTTCCAGGGCTCCCTATGGCTACACCTTC
>TRBJ1-3|TRBV6-5|.|.
CASSPDTGNTIYF
TGTGCCAGCAGCCCCGACACCGGAAACACCATATATTTT
>TRBJ1-6|TRBV27|TRBD1|many
CATTDRSSYNSPLHF
TGTGCCACCACGGACAGGAGCTCCTATAATTCACCCCTCCACTTT
>TRBJ2-3|TRBV25-1|TRBD2|.
CASSEGFGGGYVDTQYF
TGTGCCAGCAGTGAGGGCTTTGGCGGGGGGTACGTGGATACGCAGTATTTT
>TRBJ1-5|TRBV19|TRBD1|few
CASSIRTGTGEIPNQPQHF
TGTGCCAGTAGTATCCGTACCGGGACAGGGGAGATACCCAATCAGCCCCAGCATTTT
>TRBJ1-5|TRBV24-1|.|.
CATKRARRLNSNQPQHF
TGTGCCACCAAGCGGGCCCGTCGACTGAATAGCAATCAGCCCCAGCATTTT
>TRBJ2-2|TRBV24-1|TRBD1|.
CATSPAAGQGDTGELFF
TGTGCCACCAGTCCGGCCGCGGGACAGGGAGACACCGGGGAGCTGTTTTTT
>TRBJ2-3|TRBV19|.|.
CASSPRPGSGTDTQYF
TGTGCCAGTAGTCCCCGACCGGGGTCGGGCACAGATACGCAGTATTTT
>TRBJ1-1|TRBV6-2/TRBV6-3|TRBD1|.
CASSRQGLEAFF
TGTGCCAGCAGTCGACAGGGGTTGGAAGCTTTCTTT
>TRBJ1-2|TRBV3-1/TRBV3-2|.|.
CASSQAGRGAGYTF
TGTGCCAGCAGCCAAGCCGGGAGGGGCGCGGGCTACACCTTC
>TRBJ2-5|TRBV7-2|TRBD2|.
CASSRSGGEQETQYF
TGTGCCAGCAGTCGCAGCGGGGGGGAACAAGAGACCCAGTACTTC
>TRBJ2-7|TRBV11-2|TRBD2|.
CASQTSGGPYEQYF
TGTGCCAGCCAGACTAGCGGGGGACCCTACGAGCAGTACTTC
>TRBJ2-7|TRBV5-1|TRBD1|.
CASSLTLGRGRPSYEQYF
TGCGCCAGCAGCTTGACACTCGGTAGGGGGCGTCCTTCCTACGAGCAGTACTTC
>TRBJ1-3|TRBV4-3|.|.
CASSPRTGLGNTIYF
TGCGCCAGCAGCCCAAGAACTGGGCTTGGAAACACCATATATTTT
>TRBJ2-5|TRBV11-2|.|.
CASSPMGQFQETQYF
TGTGCCAGCAGCCCGATGGGGCAATTCCAAGAGACCCAGTACTTC
>TRBJ1-2|TRBV29-1|TRBD1|.
CSVQLTGEGYTF
TGCAGCGTTCAATTGACAGGGGAAGGCTACACCTTC
>TRBJ2-5|TRBV6-6|TRBD1|.
CASSYFGDRVETQYF
TGTGCCAGCAGTTACTTCGGAGACAGGGTAGAGACCCAGTACTTC
>TRBJ1-4|TRBV5-1|.|.
CASSLNGVDEKLFF
TGCGCCAGCAGCTTAAACGGGGTGGATGAAAAACTGTTTTTT
>TRBJ2-5|TRBV2|TRBD1|once
CASKEQGVSAETQYF
TGTGCCAGCAAGGAACAGGGGGTATCGGCGGAGACCCAGTACTTC
>TRBJ1-1|TRBV7-2|TRBD1|.
CASTKQGENTEAFF
TGTGCCAGCACCAAACAGGGGGAGAACACTGAAGCTTTCTTT
>TRBJ2-2|TRBV7-2|TRBD2|few
CASSNRLAGGNTGELFF
TGTGCCAGCAGCAACCGACTAGCGGGGGGTAACACCGGGGAGCTGTTTTTT